One sample yielded the 9 T cell receptor beta chains listed below, sequenced in a study of blood T cell repertoires in COVID-19. Clones were sequenced by immunoSEQ multiplex PCR, and TCRdb holds only the in-frame ones, with some missing. The sample consists of some 100,000 clones, more than 75% of them appearing once. The sequenced material came from peripheral blood. The source of these receptors is a human donor in a cohort sampled during active COVID-19.

This clone was seen only a few times. The chain couples TRBV7-9 to TRBJ2-5, with 7 bases aligning to TRBD2. CDR1 is SEHNR, CDR2 FQNEAQ, per germline (reference sequence). CDR3 length: 15 amino acids. V trimming: 0 bases; J trimming: 5 bases; junction bases outside the gene matches: 6. The CDR3 protein is CASSLAQTSMETQYF. DNA of the CDR3: TGTGCCAGCAGCTTAGCGCAGACTAGCATGGAGACCCAGTACTTC.

The rearrangement links TRBV12-3 or TRBV12-4 to TRBJ2-2, with D possibly being TRBD1 (5 bases). Trimming took off 4 bases at V and 6 bases at J, with 9 bases between the two ends. This CDR3 is built from 13 residues. The CDR3 DNA sequence: TGTGCCAGCAGTTCAACAGGTCCCGGGGAGCTGTTTTTT. As protein: CASSSTGPGELFF.

This clone was detected only once. The V call is TRBV11-3, the J call TRBJ2-1; 8 bases map to TRBD1. The CDR3 contains 14 residues. Germline CDR1 is SGHNT and CDR2 is YENEEA. Losses at the gene ends were 5 bases for V and 3 bases for J; bases not matched to a gene: 3. The CDR3 DNA reads TGTGCCAGCAGCCGGACAGGGCTCTACAATGAGCAGTTCTTC. It translates to CASSRTGLYNEQFF.

The chain employs TRBV6-5 and TRBJ1-6, with 8 bases matching TRBD1. Trimming cost V 0 bases and J 12 bases; bases outside gene matches: 1. Germline CDR1 is MNHEY and CDR2 is SVGAGI. The CDR3 is made up of 13 amino acids. As DNA, the CDR3 is TGTGCCAGCAGTTACTCTGACAGGGGACCCCTCCACTTT. It yields the protein CASSYSDRGPLHF.

The chain joins TRBV24-1 to TRBJ2-6, with 9 bases identical to TRBD1. Germline V CDR1 and CDR2: KGHDR, SFDVKD. Unmatched junction bases numbered 10, after V lost 5 bases and J lost 0 bases. CDR3 length equals 19 residues. Here the CDR3 DNA reads TGTGCCACCAGTGTCCGCGCGGGACAGGGATACTCTGGGGCCAACGTCCTGACTTTC. Its translation is CATSVRAGQGYSGANVLTF.

This rearrangement joins TRBV5-1 to TRBJ2-2; 12 nucleotides agree with TRBD1. The CDR3 totals 19 residues. V trimming: 5 bases; J trimming: 5 bases; junction bases outside the gene matches: 16. Germline loops: CDR1 SGHRS, CDR2 YFSETQ. CDR3: CASSFPSGTGGARTGELFF. In nucleotides, the CDR3 is TGCGCCAGCAGTTTTCCCTCCGGGACAGGGGGCGCGAGAACCGGGGAGCTGTTTTTT.

The chain couples TRBV10-3 to TRBJ1-3, with D unclear. Trimming removed 3 bases at V and 0 bases at J, with 6 bases between. Germline CDR1 is ENHRY and CDR2 is SYGVKD. The CDR3 loop spans 14 amino acids. The CDR3 DNA reads as TGTGCCATCAGTGACAGGCGCTCTGGAAACACCATATATTTT. It is translated as CAISDRRSGNTIYF.

The gene calls are TRBV30 and TRBJ1-1, with 10 nucleotides matching TRBD1. This CDR3 has 14 amino acids. Per the germline V gene, CDR1 is GTSNPN and CDR2 is SVGIG (reference sequence). J was trimmed by 4 bases and V by 3 bases; bases with no gene match: 5. The CDR3 DNA is TGTGCCTGGAGGGGGACAGGGGAGTCCACTGAAGCTTTCTTT. It is translated as CAWRGTGESTEAFF. Combining the CDR3 with reference TRBV30 and TRBJ1-1 gives the whole variable domain SQTIHQWPATLVQPVGSPLSLECTVEGTSNPNLYWYRQAAGRGLQLLFYSVGIGQISSEVPQNLSASRPQDRQFILSSKKLLLSDSGFYLCAWRGTGESTEAFFGQGTRLTVV.

This chain links TRBV3-1 (or the pseudogene TRBV3-2) with TRBJ2-7; no definite D call. With 1 base removed from V and 8 bases from J, the gap between germline ends came to 12 bases. Germline lookup yields CDR1 LGHDT and CDR2 YNNKEL (reference sequence). The CDR3 is 13 amino acids. For the CDR3, the DNA is TGTGCCAGCAGCCAAGTGGTTACCACTCAGCAGTACTTC. Residues: CASSQVVTTQQYF.